The rows below give T cell receptor beta chains drawn from one sample of a study of blood T cell repertoires in COVID-19. Sequencing used immunoSEQ multiplex PCR; TCRdb keeps in-frame clones, though not all of them. The repertoire holds roughly 100,000 clones, 70% to 80% seen once, with around 9.8% in the top ten. Sequencing was done on a sample of peripheral blood. These receptors were taken from a man aged 60 to 69 with active or convalescent COVID-19. The CDR3 runs from the conserved cysteine through the conserved F or W. A D gene is named only where the DNA matches it firmly. Clone size is given for some rows only: seen once, a few or many times, or a class if the clone is expanded.

j_call: TRBJ1-5; d_call: .; clone_size: .; v_call: TRBV28; cdr3_length: 16; cdr3_nt: TGTGCCAGACCCCCGCGGGTACGCCGGCCGAATCAGCCCCAGCATTTT; cdr3_aa: CARPPRVRRPNQPQHF
j_call: TRBJ1-5; d_call: .; clone_size: .; v_call: TRBV6-5; cdr3_length: 15; cdr3_nt: TGTGCCAGCAGTTCCTCGGTCTCCCAGAAACAGCCCCAGCATTTT; cdr3_aa: CASSSSVSQKQPQHF
j_call: TRBJ1-4; d_call: .; clone_size: .; v_call: TRBV30; cdr3_length: 12; cdr3_nt: TGTGCCTGGAGTGTACAAGGGGTAAGACTGTTTTTT; cdr3_aa: CAWSVQGVRLFF
j_call: TRBJ1-1; d_call: .; clone_size: .; v_call: TRBV11-3; cdr3_length: 16; cdr3_nt: TGTGCCAGCAGCTTGGGAGGTGGGGGGTGGGACACTGAAGCTTTCTTT; cdr3_aa: CASSLGGGGWDTEAFF
j_call: TRBJ1-5; d_call: .; clone_size: many; v_call: TRBV2; cdr3_length: 15; cdr3_nt: TGTGCCAGCAGTGAAGCGCCGGGTCCGAATCAGCCCCAGCATTTT; cdr3_aa: CASSEAPGPNQPQHF
j_call: TRBJ1-1; d_call: TRBD1; clone_size: .; v_call: TRBV7-8; cdr3_length: 15; cdr3_nt: TGTGCCAGCAGCTTATCCGGGACAGCGAACACTGAAGCTTTCTTT; cdr3_aa: CASSLSGTANTEAFF
j_call: TRBJ2-1; d_call: .; clone_size: .; v_call: TRBV18; cdr3_length: 14; cdr3_nt: TGTGCCAGCTCACCGTCGACAGCCAGGGCCGAGCAGTTCTTC; cdr3_aa: CASSPSTARAEQFF
j_call: TRBJ1-1; d_call: TRBD1; clone_size: .; v_call: TRBV13; cdr3_length: 14; cdr3_nt: TGTGCCAGCAGCGGAAACAGGGGTAATATTGAAGCTTTCTTT; cdr3_aa: CASSGNRGNIEAFF
j_call: TRBJ1-5; d_call: TRBD1; clone_size: .; v_call: TRBV28; cdr3_length: 13; cdr3_nt: TGTGCCAGCAGTGGCAGACAGGGGGCCTCCGAGCATTTT; cdr3_aa: CASSGRQGASEHF
j_call: TRBJ1-1; d_call: .; clone_size: few; v_call: TRBV6-5; cdr3_length: 14; cdr3_nt: TGTGCCAGCAGTTACTCCTCCGAGAGCCCTGAAGCTTTCTTT; cdr3_aa: CASSYSSESPEAFF
j_call: TRBJ2-5; d_call: .; clone_size: .; v_call: TRBV12-3/TRBV12-4; cdr3_length: 13; cdr3_nt: TGTGCCAGCAGTTTACGACAGACAGAGACCCAGTACTTC; cdr3_aa: CASSLRQTETQYF
j_call: TRBJ2-7; d_call: TRBD2; clone_size: many; v_call: TRBV14; cdr3_length: 18; cdr3_nt: TGTGCCAGCAGTCCCGCGGGGCTAGCGGGAGGCCGGTCGGCCGAGCAGTACTTC; cdr3_aa: CASSPAGLAGGRSAEQYF
j_call: TRBJ2-3; d_call: TRBD2; clone_size: .; v_call: TRBV18; cdr3_length: 16; cdr3_nt: TGTGCCAGCTCACCGGAGACTAGCGGGGGGTCGTGGGCGCAGTATTTT; cdr3_aa: CASSPETSGGSWAQYF
j_call: TRBJ2-7; d_call: TRBD1; clone_size: .; v_call: TRBV6-6; cdr3_length: 14; cdr3_nt: TGTGCCAGCAGTTACACACGGACAGGGTACGAGCAGTACTTC; cdr3_aa: CASSYTRTGYEQYF
j_call: TRBJ1-2; d_call: TRBD1; clone_size: .; v_call: TRBV28; cdr3_length: 13; cdr3_nt: TGTGCCAGCACCCCCGGGACAGCCTATGGCTACACCTTC; cdr3_aa: CASTPGTAYGYTF
j_call: TRBJ2-7; d_call: TRBD2; clone_size: .; v_call: TRBV5-1; cdr3_length: 13; cdr3_nt: TGCGCCAGCAGCTTGACTAGCGGATACGAGCAGTACTTC; cdr3_aa: CASSLTSGYEQYF
j_call: TRBJ2-3; d_call: TRBD1; clone_size: .; v_call: TRBV11-3; cdr3_length: 16; cdr3_nt: TGTGCCAGCAGCCTGAGCGTGACAGGGGTCACAGATACGCAGTATTTT; cdr3_aa: CASSLSVTGVTDTQYF
j_call: TRBJ1-4; d_call: TRBD1; clone_size: few; v_call: TRBV7-2; cdr3_length: 15; cdr3_nt: TGTGCCAGCAGCTTAGACAGGGGAACTAATGAAAAACTGTTTTTT; cdr3_aa: CASSLDRGTNEKLFF
j_call: TRBJ2-7; d_call: TRBD1; clone_size: once; v_call: TRBV24-1; cdr3_length: 13; cdr3_nt: TGTGCCACCAGTGAGAGACAGGGAGACGAGCAGTACTTC; cdr3_aa: CATSERQGDEQYF
j_call: TRBJ1-2; d_call: .; clone_size: once; v_call: TRBV14; cdr3_length: 12; cdr3_nt: TGTGCCAGCAGCCCAGGGTTCTATCGCTACACCTTC; cdr3_aa: CASSPGFYRYTF
j_call: TRBJ2-1; d_call: TRBD2; clone_size: few; v_call: TRBV7-9; cdr3_length: 14; cdr3_nt: TGTGCCAGCAGCCGGACTAGCGGGCTCAATGAGCAGTTCTTC; cdr3_aa: CASSRTSGLNEQFF
j_call: TRBJ2-2; d_call: TRBD2; clone_size: medium-sized; v_call: TRBV4-3; cdr3_length: 21; cdr3_nt: TGCGCCAGCAGCCAAGAAGCCCCAGGGTGGACTAGCGGGAGGGGGACCGGGGAGCTGTTTTTT; cdr3_aa: CASSQEAPGWTSGRGTGELFF
j_call: TRBJ1-5; d_call: .; clone_size: few; v_call: TRBV29-1; cdr3_length: 15; cdr3_nt: TGCAGCGTCGCTGAGGGACTTTCGGGGGGTCAGCCCCAGCATTTT; cdr3_aa: CSVAEGLSGGQPQHF
j_call: TRBJ1-2; d_call: TRBD1; clone_size: .; v_call: TRBV7-2; cdr3_length: 16; cdr3_nt: TGTGCCAGCAGCTTAGCGGGGACAGGGGGGAGCTATGGCTACACCTTC; cdr3_aa: CASSLAGTGGSYGYTF
j_call: TRBJ1-4; d_call: .; clone_size: .; v_call: TRBV6-6; cdr3_length: 16; cdr3_nt: TGTGCCAGCAGTTACTCCGCGGGGGCATCTAATGAAAAACTGTTTTTT; cdr3_aa: CASSYSAGASNEKLFF
j_call: TRBJ1-5; d_call: .; clone_size: .; v_call: TRBV6-5; cdr3_length: 14; cdr3_nt: TGTGCCAGCAGCTCGAGAGGGCGCAATCAGCCCCAGCATTTT; cdr3_aa: CASSSRGRNQPQHF
j_call: TRBJ1-1; d_call: .; clone_size: .; v_call: TRBV7-9; cdr3_length: 15; cdr3_nt: TGTGCCAGCAGCTTAAATCTCAGGGAGAACACTGAAGCTTTCTTT; cdr3_aa: CASSLNLRENTEAFF
j_call: TRBJ1-4; d_call: .; clone_size: .; v_call: TRBV28; cdr3_length: 18; cdr3_nt: TGTGCCAGCAGTTTATCGTGGGGGGGTCGGCAGGCTAATGAAAAACTGTTTTTT; cdr3_aa: CASSLSWGGRQANEKLFF
j_call: TRBJ2-1; d_call: .; clone_size: .; v_call: TRBV7-2; cdr3_length: 19; cdr3_nt: TGTGCCAGCAGCTACCGGGTAGGACTAGGCAGGGGCTCCTACAATGAGCAGTTCTTC; cdr3_aa: CASSYRVGLGRGSYNEQFF
j_call: TRBJ2-1; d_call: TRBD2; clone_size: .; v_call: TRBV10-2; cdr3_length: 16; cdr3_nt: TGCGCCACCTCCGGGACTAGCGGGAGGACTTACAATGAGCAGTTCTTC; cdr3_aa: CATSGTSGRTYNEQFF
j_call: TRBJ2-3; d_call: TRBD2; clone_size: .; v_call: TRBV5-1; cdr3_length: 16; cdr3_nt: TGCGCCAGCAGTGCCTCGGGAGCGGGAGTGGCAGATACGCAGTATTTT; cdr3_aa: CASSASGAGVADTQYF
j_call: TRBJ2-1; d_call: TRBD2; clone_size: .; v_call: TRBV28; cdr3_length: 15; cdr3_nt: TGTGCCAGCAGTCCAGGGACTAGCGCATACAATGAGCAGTTCTTC; cdr3_aa: CASSPGTSAYNEQFF
j_call: TRBJ1-1; d_call: TRBD1; clone_size: .; v_call: TRBV28; cdr3_length: 14; cdr3_nt: TGTGCCAGCGGCAAAGGGGGCGCTATATCTGAAGCTTTCTTT; cdr3_aa: CASGKGGAISEAFF
j_call: TRBJ2-3; d_call: .; clone_size: .; v_call: TRBV3-1/TRBV3-2; cdr3_length: 14; cdr3_nt: TGTGCCAGCAGCCAAGCTACTCGCTGGGATACGCAGTATTTT; cdr3_aa: CASSQATRWDTQYF
j_call: TRBJ1-6; d_call: .; clone_size: once; v_call: TRBV2; cdr3_length: 13; cdr3_nt: TGTGCCAGCAGCGACACGGGGGGGAGAATACTCCACTTT; cdr3_aa: CASSDTGGRILHF
j_call: TRBJ2-2; d_call: .; clone_size: .; v_call: TRBV12-3/TRBV12-4; cdr3_length: 13; cdr3_nt: TGTGCCAGCAGTTTAAGTGTCAGCGGGGAGCTGTTTTTT; cdr3_aa: CASSLSVSGELFF
j_call: TRBJ1-2; d_call: TRBD1; clone_size: .; v_call: TRBV9; cdr3_length: 15; cdr3_nt: TGTGCCAGCAGCGTTCAGACAGGGGGCCCTTTTGGCTACACCTTC; cdr3_aa: CASSVQTGGPFGYTF
j_call: TRBJ2-7; d_call: TRBD2; clone_size: .; v_call: TRBV9; cdr3_length: 17; cdr3_nt: TGTGCCAGCAGCCCTGGACTAGCGGGAGGGCCTTCCTACGAGCAGTACTTC; cdr3_aa: CASSPGLAGGPSYEQYF
j_call: TRBJ1-6; d_call: .; clone_size: .; v_call: TRBV6-6; cdr3_length: 14; cdr3_nt: TGTGCCAGCACCCCCCAGGGGACCAATTCACCCCTCCACTTT; cdr3_aa: CASTPQGTNSPLHF
j_call: TRBJ2-1; d_call: .; clone_size: .; v_call: TRBV27; cdr3_length: 18; cdr3_nt: TGTGCCAGCAGTCCATTTTCCGGTCAAGCAAATAGGGGCAATGAGCAGTTCTTC; cdr3_aa: CASSPFSGQANRGNEQFF
j_call: TRBJ1-5; d_call: .; clone_size: .; v_call: TRBV19; cdr3_length: 17; cdr3_nt: TGTGCCAGTAGTTCGCCCGGGACTTCCCGAGGAGGTCAGCCCCAGCATTTT; cdr3_aa: CASSSPGTSRGGQPQHF
j_call: TRBJ2-5; d_call: .; clone_size: .; v_call: TRBV4-1; cdr3_length: 14; cdr3_nt: TGCGCCAGCAGCCAATTTCGTGGAGGGTTAGCCCAGTACTTC; cdr3_aa: CASSQFRGGLAQYF
j_call: TRBJ1-2; d_call: .; clone_size: .; v_call: TRBV11-3; cdr3_length: 14; cdr3_nt: TGTGCCAGCAGCTATCTTAGTTCCACGTATGGCTACACCTTC; cdr3_aa: CASSYLSSTYGYTF
j_call: TRBJ2-1; d_call: .; clone_size: .; v_call: TRBV6-6; cdr3_length: 15; cdr3_nt: TGTGCCAGCAGTTATATGCGTGACAGAGCCAATGAGCAGTTCTTC; cdr3_aa: CASSYMRDRANEQFF
j_call: TRBJ2-1; d_call: .; clone_size: .; v_call: TRBV4-1; cdr3_length: 14; cdr3_nt: TGCGCCAGCAGCCAACTAAGGGAGTGGGATGAGCAGTTCTTC; cdr3_aa: CASSQLREWDEQFF
j_call: TRBJ2-5; d_call: TRBD1; clone_size: .; v_call: TRBV7-9; cdr3_length: 16; cdr3_nt: TGTGCCAGCAGCTTAGGGGCAGGGGGACCCCAAGAGACCCAGTACTTC; cdr3_aa: CASSLGAGGPQETQYF
j_call: TRBJ2-5; d_call: .; clone_size: .; v_call: TRBV11-2; cdr3_length: 14; cdr3_nt: TGTGCCAGCAGCTTAGGAGGGCTCGAGAAGACCCAGTACTTC; cdr3_aa: CASSLGGLEKTQYF
j_call: TRBJ2-3; d_call: TRBD2; clone_size: .; v_call: TRBV9; cdr3_length: 16; cdr3_nt: TGTGCCAGCAGCCCGACTAGCGGGGTGCACACAGATACGCAGTATTTT; cdr3_aa: CASSPTSGVHTDTQYF
j_call: TRBJ1-2; d_call: TRBD1; clone_size: .; v_call: TRBV6-1; cdr3_length: 15; cdr3_nt: TGTGCCAGCAGTGAGGGACAGCGAGCTAACTATGGCTACACCTTC; cdr3_aa: CASSEGQRANYGYTF
j_call: TRBJ2-3; d_call: TRBD2; clone_size: .; v_call: TRBV5-1; cdr3_length: 15; cdr3_nt: TGCGCCAGCAGCTTAGTAGCGGGAGGCGCAGATACGCAGTATTTT; cdr3_aa: CASSLVAGGADTQYF
j_call: TRBJ2-2; d_call: TRBD2; clone_size: .; v_call: TRBV5-6; cdr3_length: 17; cdr3_nt: TGTGCCAGCAGCAATGGACTAGCGGGCTCAAACACCGGGGAGCTGTTTTTT; cdr3_aa: CASSNGLAGSNTGELFF
j_call: TRBJ1-5; d_call: TRBD1; clone_size: .; v_call: TRBV24-1; cdr3_length: 16; cdr3_nt: TGTGCCACCAGTGATTCAACAGGGGGGCCCAATCAGCCCCAGCATTTT; cdr3_aa: CATSDSTGGPNQPQHF
j_call: TRBJ2-1; d_call: .; clone_size: few; v_call: TRBV6-2/TRBV6-3; cdr3_length: 17; cdr3_nt: TGTGCCAGCAGTTACCATTTGGCGGGCTCAACCTACAATGAGCAGTTCTTC; cdr3_aa: CASSYHLAGSTYNEQFF